This TCR beta chain is drawn from a study of OX40 agonist ivuxolimab in advanced cancers. As for the study in general: Enrolled patients in dose escalation had cancers that were hepatocellular carcinoma, melanoma, renal cell or head and neck cancer.

This clone was recorded only once. Some clones are missing from TCRdb's copy, which holds only in-frame ones; the method was immunoSEQ multiplex PCR. The sample shows tens of thousands of clones, 90% to 95% of them seen only once. Germline V gene sequence: CDR1 SQVTM, CDR2 ANQGSEA. V shed 1 base, J shed 3 bases, and the junction held 6 bases outside the gene matches. This CDR3 spans 15 amino acids. Blood specimens came from baseline, cycle 4 day 1, and cycle 7 day 1. The clonotype was recovered from an adult with an advanced solid tumor such as melanoma, head and neck, liver or kidney cancer. The chain links TRBV29-1 to TRBJ2-7; 10 bases fit TRBD2. The specimen comprised CD4+ or CD8+ T cells sorted from blood, sampled in a trial of the OX40 agonist ivuxolimab. CDR3 sequence: CSVEGSSGSIYEQYF. CDR3 nucleotide sequence: TGCAGCGTTGAAGGATCTAGCGGGAGTATCTACGAGCAGTACTTC.